A selection of T cell receptor beta chains follows, all from one sample in a study of T-cell reconstitution after alpha-beta-depleted transplantation in children. From the PCR reads, TCRdb called clonotypes with MiXCR, one entry per CDR3 protein. Found here are a few hundred thousand distinct CDR3 sequences, around 25% of them singletons; the top ten hold around 4.8%. Sequenced material: PBMCs, mostly from graft donor cells, taken 360 days after TCRalphabeta/CD19-depleted stem cell transplant. All receptors derive from a female patient aged 2-15 years who had a stem cell transplant for congenital amegakaryocytic thrombocytopenia, so the T cells may come from the graft donor. Both conserved end residues are part of each CDR3. A D gene is named only where the DNA matches it firmly. Not every row has a clone size; where given, it reads once, few, many or a size class.

abundance,len,v_gene,j_gene,d_gene,CDR3aa,CDR3nt
-,15,TRBV7-2,TRBJ2-3,-,CASSLGGYFTDTQYF,TGTGCCAGCAGCCTGGGGGGTTACTTCACAGATACGCAGTATTTT
many,11,TRBV27,TRBJ2-1,-,CASSLFNEQFF,TGTGCCAGCAGTTTATTCAATGAGCAGTTCTTC
medium-sized,18,TRBV20-1,TRBJ2-3,TRBD2,CSARALVRTSGSTDTQYF,TGCAGTGCTAGAGCCTTAGTCCGGACTAGCGGAAGCACAGATACGCAGTATTTT
-,18,TRBV6-4,TRBJ2-1,TRBD2,CASSDWLGGGAGRDEQFF,TGTGCCAGCAGTGACTGGCTTGGCGGGGGGGCCGGAAGGGATGAGCAGTTCTTC
-,15,TRBV27,TRBJ1-1,-,CASSRQAPITTEAFF,TGTGCCAGCAGCCGACAGGCTCCGATAACCACTGAAGCTTTCTTT
-,15,TRBV2,TRBJ2-1,-,CASSKGWGSYNEQFF,TGTGCCAGCAGTAAGGGTTGGGGCTCCTACAATGAGCAGTTCTTC
-,15,TRBV5-1,TRBJ1-6,-,CASSFVGQGDSPLHF,TGCGCCAGCAGCTTTGTGGGCCAGGGCGATTCACCCCTCCACTTT
-,14,TRBV12-3/TRBV12-4,TRBJ2-2,-,CASSGRLVTGELFF,TGTGCCAGCAGTGGGAGGCTGGTCACCGGGGAGCTGTTTTTT
-,15,TRBV20-1,TRBJ2-1,-,CSARSGRDSYNEQFF,TGCAGTGCTAGAAGCGGGCGGGACTCCTACAATGAGCAGTTCTTC
-,12,TRBV20-1,TRBJ1-6,-,CSASETEVPLHF,TGCAGTGCTAGTGAGACCGAAGTTCCCCTCCACTTT
few,13,TRBV7-6,TRBJ1-5,-,CASSYSSNQPQHF,TGTGCCAGCAGCTACAGTAGCAATCAGCCCCAGCATTTT
-,15,TRBV25-1,TRBJ1-2,-,CASSADRRDFYGYTF,TGTGCCAGCAGTGCTGACAGGAGGGACTTCTATGGCTACACCTTC
few,14,TRBV12-3/TRBV12-4,TRBJ2-1,-,CASSLGPANDEQFF,TGTGCCAGCAGTTTAGGTCCAGCCAACGATGAGCAGTTCTTC
-,18,TRBV2,TRBJ1-4,TRBD1,CASSDPRETGLGVEKLFF,TGTGCCAGCAGTGACCCGAGGGAGACAGGGCTGGGAGTGGAAAAACTGTTTTTT